This entry features one T cell receptor (beta chain) sequence. The antigen is not known. The Oncomine TCR Beta short-read assay generated sequence data from the DNA of cultured CD4+ T cells. Investigators obtained genomic DNA by extraction from cultured CD4+ T cells. TCRdb redid the calling of the PCR reads with MiXCR, one entry per CDR3 protein. The sample lists roughly 18,000 distinct CDR3 sequences; roughly 73% were seen once. This record comes from a study of vaccination and CD4 T cells after COVID-19. Looking at the study overall: Collection of post-vaccine samples followed dose two by a median approximately 76 days, spanning a range of 14 to 241.

Specified treatment: roughly ten-day PBMC culture with coronavirus spike peptide pools or control peptides (ViraFEST assay). Healthy recipients of vaccination lacked prior SARS-CoV-2 infection, as evidenced by negative nucleocapsid antibodies both before and after vaccination. IL-2 (approximately 10 IU/ml) and peptide pools (about 9 ug/ml) were added to cultures of 1.5 million to 2 million PBMCs per well. The sequencing here drew on CD4+ T cells from blood, cultured in vitro, taken after SARS-CoV-2 vaccination. The source is a human donor who received a COVID-19 vaccine.

CDR3 nucleotide sequence: TGTGCCACCAGCAGAGATGGGGCGCGGAATGAAAAACTGTTTTTT. It specifies CATSRDGARNEKLFF. V and J are TRBV15 and TRBJ1-4; tentative D call: TRBD1 (5 bases). The germline V and J ends were trimmed by 0 bases and 5 bases, with 10 bases remaining between them. CDR1 LNHNV and CDR2 YYDKDF come from the germline V gene (reference sequence). This CDR3 region has 15 residues.